Described below is a single T cell receptor beta chain sequence and its context. In the authors' methods: Estimation of nucleated cell counts was performed using reference gene primer amplification. Data came from immunoSEQ multiplex PCR; TCRdb stores just in-frame clones and leaves some out. V and J calls and clone size follow that table, whereas D and trimming were derived from the DNA. The data hold about 150,000 clones, with under 85% observed a single time. The data derive from a study of blood T cell repertoires in COVID-19. Overall study context: Whether acute or convalescent, the COVID-19 samples came from the United States, Italy and Spain. From T cells, B-cell-depleted T cells, or PBMCs came the material, which was cDNA or gDNA.

The CDR3 covers 19 residues. Germline V lookup: CDR1 SGHDN, CDR2 FVKESK. V shed 0 bases, J shed 3 bases, and the junction held 9 bases outside the gene matches. Sequencing used peripheral blood. The J gene is TRBJ2-2, the V gene TRBV14, with 11 bases identical to TRBD2. This TCR came from a man aged 70 or older who had recovered from COVID-19. The CDR3 loop reads CASSQESSASGRYTGELFF. The CDR3 DNA is TGTGCCAGCAGCCAAGAGTCTTCGGCTAGCGGGAGGTACACCGGGGAGCTGTTTTTT.